This entry is about one T cell receptor (beta chain). Its specificity is unknown. Unmatched junction bases numbered 4, after V lost 5 bases and J lost 1 base. The CDR3 contains 15 residues. Germline CDR1 and CDR2: SGHTA and FQGTGA. These data come from a study of vaccination and CD4 T cells after COVID-19. Study-wide context: SARS-CoV-2 had been detected by nasal swab PCR in convalescent patients; several were mild, one severe. Culture controls were given either a CEFX pool, an HIV-1 Nef pool, or no peptide.

CD4+ T cells that had been cultured provided DNA sequenced with the Oncomine TCR Beta short-read assay. The source of extracted genomic DNA was cultured CD4+ T cells. One entry per CDR3 protein, called by TCRdb with MiXCR from the PCR reads. This table holds over 14,000 distinct CDR3 sequences, 51% found once. Sample treatment: approximately nine-day PBMC culture with coronavirus spike peptide pools or control peptides (ViraFEST assay). The TCR was taken from a human donor who had recovered from COVID-19. V usage is TRBV7-3 and J usage is TRBJ2-1; 8 bases line up with TRBD1. The sequenced sample consisted of CD4+ T cells from blood, cultured in vitro. Written as DNA, the CDR3 is TGTGCCAGCAGCCCACAGGGGGTTTCCTACAATGAGCAGTTCTTC. The encoded protein is CASSPQGVSYNEQFF.